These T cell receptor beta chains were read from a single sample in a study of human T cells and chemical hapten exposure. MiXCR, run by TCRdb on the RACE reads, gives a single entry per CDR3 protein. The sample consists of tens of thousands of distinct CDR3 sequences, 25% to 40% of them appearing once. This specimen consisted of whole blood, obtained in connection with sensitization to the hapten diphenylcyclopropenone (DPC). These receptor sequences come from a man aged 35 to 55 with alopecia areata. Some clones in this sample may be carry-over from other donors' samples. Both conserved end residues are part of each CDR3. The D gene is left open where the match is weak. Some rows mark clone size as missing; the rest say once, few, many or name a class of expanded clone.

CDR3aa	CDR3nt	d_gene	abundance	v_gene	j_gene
CASSDSYGGGNQPQHF	TGTGCCAGCAGTGACAGCTATGGGGGCGGCAATCAGCCCCAGCATTTT	.	many	TRBV2	TRBJ1-5
CASSEAPSSYEQYF	TGTGCCAGCAGTGAAGCCCCGAGCTCCTACGAGCAGTACTTC	.	.	TRBV2	TRBJ2-7
CASSGFREGASYNEQFF	TGTGCCAGCAGTGGCTTCCGAGAGGGAGCGTCCTACAATGAGCAGTTCTTC	.	few	TRBV10-1	TRBJ2-1
CASSDRDQPQHF	TGCGCCAGCAGTGACAGGGATCAGCCCCAGCATTTT	.	.	TRBV10-2	TRBJ1-5
CASSPDKLLYGYTF	TGTGCCAGCAGTCCCGACAAACTTTTGTATGGCTACACCTTC	.	.	TRBV12-3/TRBV12-4	TRBJ1-2
CASSKGGEKLFF	TGTGCCAGCAGCAAAGGGGGTGAAAAACTGTTTTTT	.	.	TRBV7-9	TRBJ1-4
CASSVRQENSPLHF	TGTGCCAGCAGCGTTCGCCAGGAGAATTCACCCCTCCACTTT	.	.	TRBV9	TRBJ1-6
CASSSTGTVNNEQFF	TGTGCCAGCAGCTCAACCGGGACAGTCAACAATGAGCAGTTCTTC	TRBD1	.	TRBV7-9	TRBJ2-1
CASSLLVRGSEQYF	TGTGCCAGCAGTTTACTAGTAAGGGGGAGCGAGCAGTACTTC	.	.	TRBV27	TRBJ2-7
CASNPPGTTDTQYF	TGTGCCAGCAACCCCCCAGGGACAACAGATACGCAGTATTTT	.	few	TRBV28	TRBJ2-3
CASLGTGERMNTEAFF	TGTGCCAGTCTCGGGACAGGGGAACGGATGAACACTGAAGCTTTCTTT	TRBD1	few	TRBV19	TRBJ1-1
CATPPGSDIASNQPQHF	TGTGCCACCCCCCCTGGGAGCGATATAGCCAGCAATCAGCCCCAGCATTTT	.	.	TRBV15	TRBJ1-5
CASSLPPPRSSVSRTEAFF	TGTGCCAGCAGTTTACCACCCCCCCGATCTTCTGTCTCCCGCACTGAAGCTTTCTTT	.	few	TRBV28	TRBJ1-1
CASSPPSGLTEQFF	TGTGCCAGCAGTCCCCCGTCCGGGCTCACTGAGCAGTTCTTC	.	.	TRBV6-6	TRBJ2-1
CASSPRGRGSPLHF	TGTGCCAGCAGCCCCCGAGGAAGAGGTTCACCCCTCCACTTT	.	many	TRBV3-1	TRBJ1-6
CASSLLTGVKNEQFF	TGTGCCAGCAGTTTACTTACGGGAGTTAAGAATGAGCAGTTCTTC	.	many	TRBV12-3/TRBV12-4	TRBJ2-1
CATSGRASTDTQYF	TGTGCCACCTCCGGGCGCGCTAGCACAGATACGCAGTATTTT	.	few	TRBV6-5	TRBJ2-3
CASSRTSGRARETQYF	TGTGCCAGCAGCCGGACTAGCGGGAGGGCCAGGGAGACCCAGTACTTC	TRBD2	.	TRBV11-2	TRBJ2-5
CASSYSIPGSGVYNEQFF	TGTGCCAGCAGTTACTCGATACCGGGTAGCGGGGTCTACAATGAGCAGTTCTTC	TRBD2	.	TRBV6-5	TRBJ2-1
CASSLVTVLGGEQFF	TGTGCCAGCAGCTTAGTAACGGTTCTCGGTGGTGAGCAGTTCTTC	.	many	TRBV7-2	TRBJ2-1
CASSQKLGPSSGANVLTF	TGTGCCAGCAGCCAAAAGTTGGGACCGAGCTCTGGGGCCAACGTCCTGACTTTC	.	few	TRBV3-1	TRBJ2-6
CAWSVGLAGNEQFF	TGTGCCTGGAGTGTTGGACTAGCGGGCAATGAGCAGTTCTTC	TRBD2	.	TRBV30	TRBJ2-1
CASSMNSLYEQYF	TGTGCCAGTAGTATGAACAGTCTCTACGAGCAGTACTTC	.	.	TRBV19	TRBJ2-7
CASSPTGVGTQYF	TGTGCCAGCAGCCCGACAGGGGTTGGTACGCAGTATTTT	TRBD1	.	TRBV7-9	TRBJ2-3
CASSAAGGEQYF	TGTGCCAGCAGTGCGGCAGGGGGCGAGCAGTACTTC	TRBD1	.	TRBV6-1	TRBJ2-7
CASSLGPTGNTIYF	TGTGCCAGCAGTTTGGGACCGACTGGAAACACCATATATTTT	.	few	TRBV6-5	TRBJ1-3
CASSVRGNQPQHF	TGTGCCAGCAGCGTCAGGGGCAATCAGCCCCAGCATTTT	.	few	TRBV7-2	TRBJ1-5
CSGAAGTRADTQYF	TGCAGTGGAGCAGCGGGGACCCGGGCAGATACGCAGTATTTT	TRBD2	.	TRBV20-1	TRBJ2-3
CAWSVRSSGSLYEQYF	TGTGCCTGGAGTGTAAGGTCTAGCGGGAGCCTCTACGAGCAGTACTTC	TRBD2	.	TRBV30	TRBJ2-7
CASSSSRVVYEQYF	TGTGCCAGCAGCAGTAGCAGGGTGGTATACGAGCAGTACTTC	.	once	TRBV7-2	TRBJ2-7
CSVGYQNNEQFF	TGCAGCGTTGGGTACCAGAACAATGAGCAGTTCTTC	.	.	TRBV29-1	TRBJ2-1
CAISELAGSKTSYNEQFF	TGTGCCATCAGTGAACTAGCGGGATCTAAGACCTCCTACAATGAGCAGTTCTTC	TRBD2	few	TRBV10-3	TRBJ2-1
CASSSPGRYEQYF	TGTGCCAGCAGTTCCCCCGGGAGGTACGAGCAGTACTTC	TRBD2	few	TRBV6-6	TRBJ2-7
CASSPWDSTINQPQHF	TGTGCCAGCAGCCCATGGGACTCCACCATCAATCAGCCCCAGCATTTT	.	.	TRBV6-5	TRBJ1-5
CASSYSPKEKLFF	TGTGCCAGCAGTTACTCGCCGAAGGAAAAACTGTTTTTT	.	few	TRBV6-6	TRBJ1-4
CASSPRDSYQETQYF	TGTGCCAGCTCACCACGCGACAGCTACCAAGAGACCCAGTACTTC	.	.	TRBV18	TRBJ2-5
CASSLDQSVEAFF	TGTGCCAGCAGCTTAGACCAGTCCGTAGAAGCTTTCTTT	.	.	TRBV7-9	TRBJ1-1
CASSRDGRGAGETQYF	TGTGCCAGCAGCCGGGACGGGCGAGGGGCCGGTGAGACCCAGTACTTC	.	.	TRBV11-2	TRBJ2-5
CAISESQGTQPQHF	TGTGCCATCAGTGAGTCCCAGGGTACTCAGCCCCAGCATTTT	.	few	TRBV10-3	TRBJ1-5
CAISGGSKAFF	TGTGCCATCTCAGGGGGAAGTAAAGCTTTCTTT	TRBD1	few	TRBV28	TRBJ1-1
CASSRAGEKETQYF	TGTGCCAGCAGTCGAGCGGGAGAGAAAGAGACCCAGTACTTC	TRBD2	few	TRBV7-9	TRBJ2-5
CASSQDRFTGELFF	TGCGCCAGCAGCCAAGATCGGTTCACCGGGGAGCTGTTTTTT	.	once	TRBV4-3	TRBJ2-2
CASSLWWQANTEAFF	TGCGCCAGCAGCTTGTGGTGGCAGGCGAACACTGAAGCTTTCTTT	.	.	TRBV5-1	TRBJ1-1
CASGNRGRQETQYF	TGTGCCAGCGGAAACAGGGGGCGTCAAGAGACCCAGTACTTC	TRBD1	few	TRBV12-3/TRBV12-4	TRBJ2-5
CSAPRVAASTDTQYF	TGCAGTGCTCCTCGGGTAGCGGCTAGCACAGATACGCAGTATTTT	.	few	TRBV20-1	TRBJ2-3